These 18 T cell receptor beta chains were all obtained from the same sample, sequenced in a study of T cell responses to AZD1222 COVID-19 vaccine. Assay: immunoSEQ multiplex PCR; the TCRdb copy retains only in-frame clones and omits some. The sample has fewer than 130,000 clones; approximately 92% are singletons. The material was peripheral blood, obtained on day 0 of AZD1222 vaccination. All receptors derive from an adult in good health.

The chain uses TRBV11-3 and TRBJ2-3, with a weak D call TRBD1 (6 bases). The CDR3 loop spans 13 amino acids. V was clipped by 5 bases and J by 3 bases, with 9 bases between them. Germline V gives CDR1 SGHNT, CDR2 YENEEA. CDR3: CASSTTGTDTQYF. The CDR3 coding sequence is TGTGCCAGCAGCACAACAGGGACAGATACGCAGTATTTT.

The V call is TRBV9, the J call TRBJ1-3; D is unclear. The CDR3 length is 17 residues. V gave up 0 bases and J gave up 0 bases, with 13 bases separating them. In germline, CDR1 is SGDLS, CDR2 YYNGEE. CDR3 amino acids: CASSVGLDGNSGNTIYF. As DNA, the CDR3 is TGTGCCAGCAGCGTAGGGTTGGACGGCAACTCTGGAAACACCATATATTTT.

This chain uses TRBV2 with TRBJ1-1, with D possibly being TRBD1 (5 bases). Trimming cost V 4 bases and J 0 bases, with 9 bases left between them. Germline V gives CDR1 SNHLY, CDR2 FYNNEI. The CDR3 consists of 14 residues. The CDR3 protein is CASSGTKMNTEAFF. CDR3 in DNA: TGTGCCAGCAGTGGGACAAAGATGAACACTGAAGCTTTCTTT.

The chain is built from TRBV7-8 and TRBJ1-4; unclear D gene. The CDR3 extends over 14 amino acids. V lost 5 bases and J lost 1, with 8 bases in between. Germline-derived CDR1 and CDR2 are SGHVS and FQNEAQ. CDR3 DNA sequence: TGTGCCAGCAGCCACCAGAGAACTAATGAAAAACTGTTTTTT. It is translated as CASSHQRTNEKLFF.

V and J are TRBV2 and TRBJ1-1; D might be TRBD1 (6 bases). V was trimmed by 5 bases and J by 2 bases, leaving 15 bases between them. Germline lookup yields CDR1 SNHLY and CDR2 FYNNEI. This CDR3 has 15 residues. CDR3 sequence reads: CASSLGGAVNTEAFF. The DNA of the CDR3 is TGTGCCAGCAGTCTTGGGGGGGCTGTTAACACTGAAGCTTTCTTT.

The V call is TRBV28, the J call TRBJ2-7, with unresolved D. CDR3 size: 16 residues. Germline assignment: CDR1 MDHEN and CDR2 SYDVKM. Trimming removed 1 base at V and 0 bases at J, with 13 bases between. CDR3 amino acids: CASSLYQSLYSYEQYF. The DNA of the CDR3 is TGTGCCAGCAGTTTATATCAGAGCCTATACTCCTACGAGCAGTACTTC.

The chain uses TRBV9 and TRBJ2-7; 8 positions match TRBD1. The CDR3 consists of 15 residues. Trimming removed 3 bases from V and 2 bases from J; junction bases left unmatched: 7. CDR1 and CDR2 (germline): SGDLS, YYNGEE. DNA for the CDR3: TGTGCCAGCAGCGAAACCGGGACAGGAACCTACGAGCAGTACTTC. Translated: CASSETGTGTYEQYF.

As for this clone: At one end the junction does not follow the germline gene, possibly because of a read error. CDR3 DNA sequence: TGTGCCAGCAGCGAAGGGCTAGCGGGGGGGAGAAAGACCCAGTACTTC. Its translation: CASSEGLAGGRKTQYF. The chain couples TRBV2 to TRBJ2-5; 12 positions agree with TRBD2. There are 16 residues in the CDR3. Looked up from germline, CDR1 is SNHLY and CDR2 is FYNNEI.

J is TRBJ2-5 and V is TRBV11-2; 9 bases match TRBD1. The ends lost 5 bases at V and 5 bases at J; junction bases unmatched: 9. Germline-derived CDR1 and CDR2 are SGHAT and FQNNGV. The CDR3 contains 15 residues. The CDR3, as DNA: TGTGCCAGCAGCCCCGGGACAGGGAAGGGGGAGACCCAGTACTTC. Amino acid sequence: CASSPGTGKGETQYF.

V and J are TRBV7-3 and TRBJ2-1; TRBD2 matches 11 bases. The CDR3 length is 16 residues. In germline, CDR1 is SGHTA, CDR2 FQGTGA. J was trimmed by 10 bases and V by 1 base; bases with no gene match: 9. The CDR3 region has the DNA TGTGCCAGCAGCTTAATGACTAGCGGGACCAGTGGGGAGCAGTTCTTC. Encoded protein: CASSLMTSGTSGEQFF.

The genes are TRBV7-2 and TRBJ2-7, with D hard to call. The V end lost 7 bases, the J end lost 4 bases, and 11 bases lay between the germline ends. CDR1 is SGHTA, CDR2 FQGNSA, per germline. This CDR3 has 12 residues. CDR3 nucleotide sequence: TGTGCCAGCACACAGAACAGTTACGAGCAGTACTTC. It is translated as CASTQNSYEQYF.

The V gene is TRBV28, the J gene TRBJ1-2; D is undetermined. The CDR3 runs to 11 residues. Germline V gene lookup returns CDR1 MDHEN and CDR2 SYDVKM. The V gene lost 5 bases and the J gene lost 6 bases, with 7 bases spanning the gap. This CDR3 reads CASSDEDGYTF. Written as DNA, the CDR3 is TGTGCCAGCAGTGATGAAGATGGCTACACCTTC.

The chain employs TRBV6-2 or TRBV6-3 and TRBJ1-1; weak D call: TRBD1 (5 bases). Germline CDR1 and CDR2: MNHEY and SVGEGT. This CDR3 spans 13 amino acids. Trimming left V 6 bases short and J 0 bases short, with 8 bases between. CDR3 DNA: TGTGCCAGCAGCAGACAGTTGAACACTGAAGCTTTCTTT. It encodes CASSRQLNTEAFF.

The chain uses TRBV7-9 and TRBJ1-2; 9 nucleotides agree with TRBD1. Trimming removed 0 bases from V and 4 bases from J; junction bases left unmatched: 6. CDR1 and CDR2 from the germline V gene are SEHNR and FQNEAQ (reference sequence). The CDR3 consists of 16 residues. The CDR3 is CASSLASQTGGYGYTF. The CDR3 DNA follows: TGTGCCAGCAGCTTAGCGTCGCAGACAGGGGGCTATGGCTACACCTTC.

This rearrangement joins TRBV5-6 to TRBJ1-3; D unresolved. The germline V gene encodes CDR1 SGHDT and CDR2 YYEEEE. V shed 0 bases and J shed 4 bases, with 8 bases lying between them. The CDR3 runs 14 residues. CDR3 loop: CASSLDVSGNTIYF. In DNA form, the CDR3 reads TGTGCCAGCAGCTTGGATGTATCCGGAAACACCATATATTTT.

The V gene is TRBV16, the J gene TRBJ1-2, with 9 bases lining up with TRBD1. The CDR3 has 13 residues. The germline CDR1 and CDR2 sequences are KGHSY and FQNENV. With V trimmed by 0 bases and J by 10 bases, 3 bases remained unmatched. CDR3 loop: CASSQSGTGTYTF. In DNA form, the CDR3 reads TGTGCCAGCAGCCAATCAGGGACAGGGACCTACACCTTC.

Concerning this clone: The sample has other DNA sequences that encode this CDR3 too. The J gene is TRBJ2-7, the V gene TRBV18; possibly TRBD2 for D (6 bases). Trimming took off 3 bases at V and 1 base at J, with 10 bases between the two ends. This CDR3 is built from 14 residues. CDR1 is KGHSH and CDR2 is LQKENI in the germline V gene. CDR3 coding DNA: TGTGCCAGCTCACCTAGGAGGGATTCCTACGAGCAGTACTTC. It translates to CASSPRRDSYEQYF.

This chain connects TRBV6-5 to TRBJ1-5; weak D call: TRBD1 (5 bases). V lost 0 bases, J lost 2 bases, and 11 bases lay in between. The CDR3 totals 16 residues. Germline V gene sequence: CDR1 MNHEY, CDR2 SVGAGI. The CDR3 is CASSYSRGVGNQPQHF. DNA for the CDR3: TGTGCCAGCAGTTACTCGAGAGGGGTGGGCAATCAGCCCCAGCATTTT.